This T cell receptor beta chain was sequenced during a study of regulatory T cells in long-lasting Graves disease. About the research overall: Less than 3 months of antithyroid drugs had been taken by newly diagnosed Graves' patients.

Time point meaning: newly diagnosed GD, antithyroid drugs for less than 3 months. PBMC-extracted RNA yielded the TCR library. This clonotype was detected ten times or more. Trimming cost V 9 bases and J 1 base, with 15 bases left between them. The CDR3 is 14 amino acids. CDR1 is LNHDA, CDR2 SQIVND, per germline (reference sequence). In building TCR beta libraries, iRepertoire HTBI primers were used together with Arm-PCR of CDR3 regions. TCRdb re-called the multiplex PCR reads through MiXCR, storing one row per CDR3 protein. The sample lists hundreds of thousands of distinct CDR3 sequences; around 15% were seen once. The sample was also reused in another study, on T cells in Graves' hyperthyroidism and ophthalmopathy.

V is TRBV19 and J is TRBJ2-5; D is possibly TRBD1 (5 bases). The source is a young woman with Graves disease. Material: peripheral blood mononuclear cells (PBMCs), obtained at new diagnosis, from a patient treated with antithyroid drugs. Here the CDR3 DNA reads TGTGCCAGCAACAAAGCGACAGCCCAAGAGACCCAGTACTTC. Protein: CASNKATAQETQYF.